This T cell receptor (beta chain) was captured by sequencing in a study of breast tumors, draining lymph nodes, adjacent tissues. Study-level results: Most tumor T cells seemingly derive from lymph node, then expand in tumor. Tumor T cell lymph node origin was a supported hypothesis, not proven. Luminal-like breast cancer showed significantly greater tumor-nontumor repertoire similarity than basal-like breast cancer did. Compared with lymph nodes, tumors were less diverse; compared with nontumor tissue, more.

In TCRdb, the multiplex PCR reads were re-called with MiXCR into one record per CDR3 protein. The sample carries over 200,000 distinct CDR3 sequences, about 30% recorded once. Samples came from axillary lymph nodes draining the breast cancer. This clonotype came up many times. Its target is unknown. This clonotype originated in a female donor with breast cancer. Some clones in this sample may be carry-over from other donors' samples. Material: axillary lymph node tissue.

Written as DNA, the CDR3 is TGTGCCAGCAGCTTAGGTAGCGGAGCTGGTAAGACCCAGTACTTC. Translating gives CASSLGSGAGKTQYF. The rearrangement joins TRBV7-2 to TRBJ2-5; D perhaps matches TRBD2 (6 bases). Germline V lookup: CDR1 SGHTA, CDR2 FQGNSA. This CDR3 is 15 amino acids long. Trimming shortened V by 1 base and J by 6 bases, and 15 bases separated the two germline ends.